The rows below give T cell receptor beta chains drawn from one sample of a study of vaccination effects on CD4 cells after COVID-19. Antigens of these TCRs are unknown. Sequencing used immunoSEQ multiplex PCR; TCRdb keeps in-frame clones, though not all of them. The repertoire has about 34,000 clones, over 60% of them found once; the top ten carry approximately 33%. This specimen was CD4+ T cells from PBMCs cultured with a peptide pool, taken before COVID-19 vaccination. The receptor set was obtained from a human donor who had a prior SARS-CoV-2 infection. The CDR3 runs from the conserved cysteine through the conserved F or W. The D gene is left open where the match is weak. Rows give clone size only sometimes, using once, few, many, or a class for an expanded clone.

v_call	clone_size	d_call	j_call	cdr3_nt	cdr3_aa
TRBV18	-	-	TRBJ2-6	TGTGCCAGCTCACCTAATCGGGGGGCCAACGTCCTGACTTTC	CASSPNRGANVLTF
TRBV5-1	-	-	TRBJ2-2	TGCGCCAGCAGCCCCATAGTTAGCGGAGGGGACACCGGGGAGCTGTTTTTT	CASSPIVSGGDTGELFF
TRBV7-2	-	TRBD1	TRBJ2-5	TGTGCCAGCAGCTCCTACGGGACAGGGGACAAGGAGACCCAGTACTTC	CASSSYGTGDKETQYF
TRBV12-5	-	TRBD2	TRBJ2-7	TGTGCTAGTGGTCCGTCGACTAGCGGGACCTACGAGCAGTACTTC	CASGPSTSGTYEQYF
TRBV3-1/TRBV3-2	-	TRBD2	TRBJ2-5	TGTGCCAGCAGCCATCGAGGACTAGTTGGGGAGACCCAGTACTTC	CASSHRGLVGETQYF
TRBV3-1/TRBV3-2	-	-	TRBJ1-1	TGTGCCAGCAGCCAACGGGGTGGGTCTGTGAAAACTGAAGCTTTCTTT	CASSQRGGSVKTEAFF
TRBV7-3	-	-	TRBJ2-3	TGTGCCAGCAGCTTATTTACGGAATCTGATACGCAGTATTTT	CASSLFTESDTQYF
TRBV7-3	-	TRBD2	TRBJ2-3	TGTGCCAGCAGCTTAAAACTAGCGGCGAGCACAGATACGCAGTATTTT	CASSLKLAASTDTQYF
TRBV5-6	-	TRBD2	TRBJ2-5	TGTGCCAGCAGCTTAGAAGGGGAGGGGACCCAGTACTTC	CASSLEGEGTQYF
TRBV5-4	few	TRBD2	TRBJ2-7	TGTGCCAGTTCTAGCGGGGGAGTGGGGCAGTACTTC	CASSSGGVGQYF
TRBV6-5	few	TRBD1	TRBJ1-2	TGTGCCAGCAGTTCGACAGGGGGCCGCCGCTATGGCTACACCTTC	CASSSTGGRRYGYTF
TRBV11-3	-	-	TRBJ1-1	TGTGCCAGCATGGGGGGGGAGGCCACTGAAGCTTTCTTT	CASMGGEATEAFF
TRBV11-3	few	TRBD1	TRBJ2-5	TGTGCCAGCAGCTTCGAGACAGGGGACATACAGACCCAGTACTTC	CASSFETGDIQTQYF
TRBV19	once	-	TRBJ1-6	TGTGCCAGTAGTATAAGGGACGGATATAATTCACCCCTCCACTTT	CASSIRDGYNSPLHF
TRBV5-1	-	-	TRBJ2-5	TGCGCCAGCAGCCCGGGTGGGGGGGGCTTCCAAGAGACCCAGTACTTC	CASSPGGGGFQETQYF
TRBV5-1	-	TRBD2	TRBJ2-6	TGCGCCAGCAGTTTGGGGGGGGCTGGGGCCAACGTCCTGACTTTC	CASSLGGAGANVLTF
TRBV11-3	once	TRBD2	TRBJ2-1	TGTGCCAGCAGCTTAGCCGGACTAGCGGACTACAATGAGCAGTTCTTC	CASSLAGLADYNEQFF
TRBV11-3	-	TRBD2	TRBJ2-1	TGTGCCAGCAGCTTGACTAGCGGTTACAATGAGCAGTTCTTC	CASSLTSGYNEQFF
TRBV5-1	once	-	TRBJ1-1	TGCGCCAGCAGCCCGGCCCCGGGGGGGGCCACTGAAGCTTTCTTT	CASSPAPGGATEAFF
TRBV15	few	TRBD2	TRBJ2-7	TGTGCCACCAGCAGAGCGGGGGGACCCTACGAGCAGTACTTC	CATSRAGGPYEQYF
TRBV4-2	-	-	TRBJ1-5	TGTGCCAGCAGCCAGTCCGAGGGCGAGACGGATCAGCCCCAGCATTTT	CASSQSEGETDQPQHF
TRBV3-1/TRBV3-2	-	-	TRBJ2-7	TGTGCCAGCAGCCAAGATGGTGCAGGGGGGTTAAGCGAGCAGTACTTC	CASSQDGAGGLSEQYF
TRBV5-1	-	TRBD1	TRBJ1-1	TGCGCCAGCAGCCCGGGACAGGGGAACACTGAAGCTTTCTTT	CASSPGQGNTEAFF
TRBV19	once	-	TRBJ1-5	TGTGCCAGTAGTGTATGGGGTTATAGCAATCAGCCCCAGCATTTT	CASSVWGYSNQPQHF
TRBV6-5	once	-	TRBJ1-3	TGTGCCAGCAGCCGCTGGGGGATCACATTCTGG	CASSRWGITFW
TRBV24-1	-	TRBD1	TRBJ2-3	TGTGCCACCAGTGATCGGACAGGGGTCACAGATACGCAGTATTTT	CATSDRTGVTDTQYF
TRBV13	once	TRBD1	TRBJ1-2	TGTGCCAGCAGCTTTACGACAGGGCTCGACTATGGCTACACCTTC	CASSFTTGLDYGYTF
TRBV6-2/TRBV6-3	few	-	TRBJ2-1	TGTGCCAGCAGTTACAAACGAGGGGTAAAGCAGTTCTTC	CASSYKRGVKQFF
TRBV5-6	once	-	TRBJ2-5	TGTGCCAGCAGCGTCCACCAAGAGACCCAGTACTTC	CASSVHQETQYF
TRBV19	-	-	TRBJ2-4	TGTGCCAGTAGTCCGGCGCGGGCCAAAAACATTCAGTACTTC	CASSPARAKNIQYF
TRBV5-1	-	TRBD2	TRBJ2-7	TGCGCCAGCAGCTTGATTCCGGCGGGACTAGAGCAGTACTTC	CASSLIPAGLEQYF
TRBV18	-	-	TRBJ2-5	TGTGCCAGCTCACCGATATCCCGGGACGAGACCCAGTACTTC	CASSPISRDETQYF
TRBV9	-	TRBD2	TRBJ2-1	TGTGCCAGCAGCGAACTAACCGGGACTAGTGATGAGCAGTTCTTC	CASSELTGTSDEQFF
TRBV24-1	-	-	TRBJ1-2	TGTGCCACCAGTGATTCAGGCTATGGCTACACCTTC	CATSDSGYGYTF
TRBV5-8	-	-	TRBJ2-5	TGTGCCAGCAGCTTCCTCGGGACTGGACAAGAGACCCAGTACTTC	CASSFLGTGQETQYF
TRBV2	once	-	TRBJ1-1	TGTGCCAGCAGCTTACAAGGATCGAACACTGAAGCTTTCTTT	CASSLQGSNTEAFF
TRBV5-3	few	-	TRBJ1-1	TGTGCCAGAAGCTTGGTCAGGCGGTTGATGAACACTGAAGCTTTCTTT	CARSLVRRLMNTEAFF
TRBV6-5	-	-	TRBJ2-1	TGTGCCAGCAGCAAACGGGGCAATGAGCAGTTCTTC	CASSKRGNEQFF
TRBV6-5	-	-	TRBJ2-3	TGTGCCAGCAGTTACAGGGTTCGCACAGATACGCAGTATTTT	CASSYRVRTDTQYF
TRBV6-5	-	TRBD1	TRBJ1-2	TGTGCCAGCCTCGGGGACAGGGGGCCGGTCTATGGCTACACCTTC	CASLGDRGPVYGYTF
TRBV5-1	-	-	TRBJ2-2	TGCGCCAGCAGCTTGTCGACACAGAACACCGGGGAGCTGTTTTTT	CASSLSTQNTGELFF
TRBV7-9	few	-	TRBJ1-1	TGTGCCAGCAGCTCGGGACATCGGAACACTGAAGCTTTCTTT	CASSSGHRNTEAFF
TRBV19	-	TRBD2	TRBJ2-4	TGTGCCAGTAGTATAGCGGGACTAGCGGGAGGTAATGCCAAAAACATTCAGTACTTC	CASSIAGLAGGNAKNIQYF
TRBV30	-	-	TRBJ1-1	TGTGCCTACCAGTGGGGGGGGAGGCGCACTGAAGCTTTCTTT	CAYQWGGRRTEAFF
TRBV27	-	-	TRBJ2-3	TGTGCCAGCAGTTGGAAGCGTAGCACAGATACGCAGTATTTT	CASSWKRSTDTQYF
TRBV5-8	-	-	TRBJ1-6	TGTGCCAGCAGCTTGGCCCCAGGGGAGACACCCCTCCACTTT	CASSLAPGETPLHF
TRBV14	-	TRBD1	TRBJ1-1	TGTGCCAGCAGCCAACCCACAGGGGGATGGACTGAAGCTTTCTTT	CASSQPTGGWTEAFF
TRBV7-2	few	-	TRBJ1-5	TGTGCCAGCAGCTTAGACCCGCGGAATAGCAATCAGCCCCAGCATTTT	CASSLDPRNSNQPQHF
TRBV15	-	-	TRBJ1-2	TGTGCCACCAGCAGGGACAGCGGCTATGGCTACACCTTC	CATSRDSGYGYTF
TRBV6-2/TRBV6-3	-	TRBD2	TRBJ2-1	TGTGCCAGCAGCCCCCGGACTAGCGGGAGGGGGAGCTCCTACAATGAGCAGTTCTTC	CASSPRTSGRGSSYNEQFF
TRBV5-4	few	-	TRBJ2-5	TGTGCCAGCAGCTCCGATCCCGGGACGGATACTAGGGTGACGGGCGAGACCCAGTACTTC	CASSSDPGTDTRVTGETQYF
TRBV7-2	few	-	TRBJ1-2	TGTGCCAGCAGCTTTTCAGGGTTAGCTGGCTACACCTTC	CASSFSGLAGYTF